This entry is about one T cell receptor beta chain. Germline loops: CDR1 SGHNT, CDR2 YENEEA. CDR3 length: 15 amino acids. The V end lost 1 base, the J end lost 4 bases, and 10 bases lay between the germline ends. This specimen belongs to a study of blood T cell repertoires in COVID-19. Turning to the study itself: Spain, Italy and the United States supplied samples that represented acute and convalescent COVID-19. PBMCs, B-cell-depleted T cells, or T cells provided the cDNA or gDNA that made up the material.

Study processing details: Researchers report that nucleated cell counts were estimated from reference gene primer amplification. Repertoires were generated with immunoSEQ multiplex PCR, while TCRdb's copy carries only in-frame clones and drops some. V and J calls and clone size are those listed in that table; D and trimming were worked out from the DNA. Of roughly 120,000 clones in the sample, 88% are singletons; the top ten hold nearly 0.9%. This chain joins TRBV11-3 and TRBJ2-2, with a weak D call TRBD2 (6 bases). This TCR came from a woman between 45 and 65 years old with active or convalescent COVID-19. Specimen: peripheral blood. CDR3 protein: CASSLGGISTGELFF. The CDR3 DNA reads as TGTGCCAGCAGCTTAGGCGGGATATCCACCGGGGAGCTGTTTTTT.